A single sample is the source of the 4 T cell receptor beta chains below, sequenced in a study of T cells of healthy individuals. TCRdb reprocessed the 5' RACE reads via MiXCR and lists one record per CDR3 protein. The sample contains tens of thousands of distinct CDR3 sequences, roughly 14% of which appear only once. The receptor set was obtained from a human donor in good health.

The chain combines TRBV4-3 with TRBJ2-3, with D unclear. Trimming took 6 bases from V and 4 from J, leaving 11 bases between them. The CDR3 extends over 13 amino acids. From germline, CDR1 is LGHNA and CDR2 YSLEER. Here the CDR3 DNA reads TGCGCCAGCAGTTTTCAGCGTGCAGATACGCAGTATTTT. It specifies CASSFQRADTQYF.

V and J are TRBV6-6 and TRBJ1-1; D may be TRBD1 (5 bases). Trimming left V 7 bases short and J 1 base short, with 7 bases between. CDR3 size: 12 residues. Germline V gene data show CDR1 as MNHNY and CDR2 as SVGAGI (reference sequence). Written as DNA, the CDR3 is TGTGCCAGCAATACAGGGAACACTGAAGCTTTCTTT. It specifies CASNTGNTEAFF.

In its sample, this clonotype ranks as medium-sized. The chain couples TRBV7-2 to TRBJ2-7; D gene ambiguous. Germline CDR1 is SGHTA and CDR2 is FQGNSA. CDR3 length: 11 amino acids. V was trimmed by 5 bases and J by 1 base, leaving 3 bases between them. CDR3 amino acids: CASSPSYEQYF. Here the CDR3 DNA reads TGTGCCAGCAGCCCGTCCTACGAGCAGTACTTC. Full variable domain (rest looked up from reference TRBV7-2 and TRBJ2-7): GAGVSQSPSNKVTEKGKDVELRCDPISGHTALYWYRQSLGQGLEFLIYFQGNSAPDKSGLPSDRFSAERTGGSVSTLTIQRTQQEDSAVYLCASSPSYEQYFGPGTRLTVT.

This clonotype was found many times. For the CDR3, the DNA is TGTGCCAGCAGTCCACAGGGTATTGGCTACACCTTC. It encodes CASSPQGIGYTF. The genes are TRBV25-1 and TRBJ1-2; TRBD1 might be the D (6 bases). Trimming cost V 5 bases and J 7 bases, with 11 bases left between them. The CDR3 loop spans 12 amino acids. Germline V lookup: CDR1 MGHDK, CDR2 SYGVNS.